A selection of T cell receptor beta chains follows, all from one sample in a study of shared clonotypes between healthy human individuals. TCRdb's copy holds only in-frame clones and misses some; the assay was immunoSEQ multiplex PCR. The sample lists about 2,500,000 clones, around 94% seen once, with under 0.15% in the top ten. Sequencing input: naive CD4+ T cells sorted from blood. These receptors were collected from a man aged 18 to 30 in good health. The CDR3 runs from the conserved cysteine through the conserved F or W. The order of the fields is CDR3 protein, V gene, CDR3 length, J gene.

CASSLATVNTGELFF	TRBV5-1	15	TRBJ2-2
CASIVRDTTEAFF	TRBV28	13	TRBJ1-1
CASSLLRGTSYNEQFF	TRBV27	16	TRBJ2-1
CASSQTGTGTSGLPDTQYF	TRBV7-2	19	TRBJ2-3
CSTLPSTGNYGYTF	TRBV6-1	14	TRBJ1-2
CASSPVLRGAYNEQFF	TRBV5-1	16	TRBJ2-1
CASSLNQGQSPLHF	TRBV7-3	14	TRBJ1-6
CASKGSGGKETQYF	TRBV28	14	TRBJ2-5
CASINRGLNTEAFF	TRBV6-5	14	TRBJ1-1
CASSPQLPSGGQETQYF	TRBV18	17	TRBJ2-5
CASSQKNEQFF	TRBV6-1	11	TRBJ2-1
CASSSRPMGQGNTEAFF	TRBV7-6	17	TRBJ1-1
CAWSINSGGGGEKLFF	TRBV30	16	TRBJ1-4
CASRTSGIIQETQYF	TRBV6-1	15	TRBJ2-5
CAISDPARMLHEQYF	TRBV10-3	15	TRBJ2-7
CASSAGTSGNTIYF	TRBV6-6	14	TRBJ1-3
CASSLAGTVGEQYF	TRBV7-2	14	TRBJ2-7
CASRDSGGVQETQYF	TRBV6-1	15	TRBJ2-5
CASSLAGASYNEQFF	TRBV11-3	15	TRBJ2-1
CAGQWALNTGELFF	TRBV30	14	TRBJ2-2
CASSPYSDTQYF	TRBV19	12	TRBJ2-3
CASILDGSNEKLFF	TRBV6-1	14	TRBJ1-4
CASSFARYYEQYF	TRBV11-2	13	TRBJ2-7
CASSESSGGVNIQYF	TRBV2	15	TRBJ2-4
CASSQDSQLAGGDTQYF	TRBV4-2	17	TRBJ2-3
CASSYSGSASSYEQYF	TRBV28	16	TRBJ2-7
CASSPTGTGGWSEQFF	TRBV9	16	TRBJ2-1
CASSRGGNTEAFF	TRBV2	13	TRBJ1-1
CASSSGGSYNEQFF	TRBV11-3	14	TRBJ2-1
CASTSSGRSTDTQYF	TRBV7-2	15	TRBJ2-3
CASSQKTSSEAFF	TRBV4-1	13	TRBJ1-1
CASSRLLGLGETQYF	TRBV7-2	15	TRBJ2-5
CASPLAGGHYHEQYF	TRBV18	15	TRBJ2-7
CASSREARGTDTQYF	TRBV4-1	15	TRBJ2-3
CASSEDQGGPNIQYF	TRBV2	15	TRBJ2-4
CASSYRGRDTEAFF	TRBV5-4	14	TRBJ1-1
CASSYWAGGGNEQFF	TRBV6-6	15	TRBJ2-1
CASSLAPAAASTDTQYF	TRBV5-8	17	TRBJ2-3
CASSRAGELFF	TRBV6-5	11	TRBJ2-2
CASSSTVSYGYTF	TRBV5-6	13	TRBJ1-2
CASSLGRGAYNEQFF	TRBV7-9	15	TRBJ2-1
CAWRPDGFSGNTIYF	TRBV30	15	TRBJ1-3
CAWSGSGKYEQYF	TRBV30	13	TRBJ2-7
CASGQGNYGYTF	TRBV19	12	TRBJ1-2
CASPFEIRNYGYTF	TRBV10-1	14	TRBJ1-2
CSVEQGEETQYF	TRBV29-1	12	TRBJ2-5
CASSQRTGGGYGYTF	TRBV4-1	15	TRBJ1-2
CASSSWADIITQETQYF	TRBV13	17	TRBJ2-5
CASSLGQPQHF	TRBV28	11	TRBJ1-5
CASSEALRGLETQYF	TRBV6-1	15	TRBJ2-5
CASSAIGPRAFF	TRBV7-6	12	TRBJ1-1
CASSGTVGGAYEQYF	TRBV5-5	15	TRBJ2-7
CASRQGTDTEAFF	TRBV10-1	13	TRBJ1-1
CAISERSPTDTGELFF	TRBV10-3	16	TRBJ2-2
CASSEQGASHRSPLHF	TRBV2	16	TRBJ1-6
CASSRILGERQFF	TRBV18	13	TRBJ2-1
CASSAPDTQYF	TRBV6-6	11	TRBJ2-3
CASKELFATNEKLFF	TRBV19	15	TRBJ1-4
CASSLVQGRNEQYF	TRBV11-2	14	TRBJ2-7
CASGPGSQETQYF	TRBV6-5	13	TRBJ2-5